The clone carrying this TCR beta chain appeared a few times. What it binds is unknown. Healthy Caucasians supplied all donations. This entry comes from a study of identical twins. Study-level findings and limits: Memory repertoires lacked the insertion deficit that abundant cord blood beta clonotypes showed. Conclusions were based on cross-sectional statistical analysis, without following the same donors.

Through template switching, a universal primer site was introduced, and the cDNA contained unique molecular identifiers. TCRdb ran MiXCR on the 5' RACE reads and lists one entry per CDR3 protein. Among 240,000 or so distinct CDR3 sequences listed, under 12% were seen once. The germline CDR1 and CDR2 sequences are SGDLS and YYNGEE. Between the trimmed V and J ends, which lost 3 bases and 2 bases, there was a span of 13 bases. The CDR3 sequence is 15 residues long. The sequencing input was memory T cells sorted from blood. The chain carries TRBV9 and TRBJ2-3, with TRBD2 as a possible D gene (6 bases). This receptor was identified in a man over 45 in good health. The CDR3: CASSAGGLTTDTQYF. The CDR3 DNA sequence: TGTGCCAGCAGCGCAGGAGGACTAACCACAGATACGCAGTATTTT.